The present entry profiles one TCR beta chain with its context. What it recognizes is unknown. The data were obtained in a study of metastatic and nonmetastatic thyroid tumors. Study-wide background: Peripheral blood and tumor or nodule samples from malignant and benign thyroid patients were compared.

TCRdb recomputed clones from the PCR reads via MiXCR. The table has 7,000 to 8,500 clones, around 29% seen once; the top ten hold roughly 20%. All patients were untreated before thyroid surgery. CDR3 length equals 13 residues. Germline V lookup: CDR1 SGHAT, CDR2 FQNNGV. Deletions cut 5 bases from V and 2 bases from J, with 10 bases between. Study conclusions and caveats: Within blood and tumor, benign nodules reportedly had significantly lower TCR beta diversity than malignant thyroid tumors did.

The sequencing input was tumor tissue. The clonotype was recovered from a female donor with papillary thyroid cancer or a benign thyroid nodule (not recorded which). Some clones in this sample may be carry-over from other donors' samples. The chain joins TRBV11-2 to TRBJ2-7; no definite D call. CDR3 sequence (DNA): TGTGCCAGCAGCACCTTTGGGGCCTACGAGCAGTACTTC. Its protein is CASSTFGAYEQYF. Using reference TRBV11-2 and TRBJ2-7 for the parts outside the CDR3, the full variable domain is EAGVAQSPRYKIIEKRQSVAFWCNPISGHATLYWYQQILGQGPKLLIQFQNNGVVDDSQLPKDRFSAERLKGVDSTLKIQPAKLEDSAVYLCASSTFGAYEQYFGPGTRLTVT.